A selection of T cell receptor beta chains follows, all from one sample in a study of T cell changes during pregnancy in multiple sclerosis. Using immunoSEQ multiplex PCR, the repertoire was profiled, and TCRdb retains in-frame clones only, with some absent. The table records 90,000 to 95,000 clones, about 93% of them present only once. Sequenced material: peripheral blood, taken in the first trimester of pregnancy. These receptors all stem from a female donor with multiple sclerosis, enrolled in a pregnancy study. Both conserved end residues are part of each CDR3.

V gene,J gene,CDR3 protein
TRBV6-5,TRBJ2-2,CASSFKGQSGGELFF
TRBV18,TRBJ2-7,CASSPGGISYEQYF
TRBV19,TRBJ1-5,CASSAPDRGGGNQPQHF
TRBV9,TRBJ2-3,CASSPTVDTQYF
TRBV9,TRBJ2-1,CASSSGDEQFF
TRBV11-2,TRBJ1-4,CASSLRTATNEKLFF
TRBV29-1,TRBJ1-1,CSVVRRLNTEAFF
TRBV7-2,TRBJ2-7,CASSLESGPYEQYF
TRBV6-1,TRBJ2-3,CASSVLKRGTDTQYF
TRBV7-3,TRBJ1-1,CASSSTGELTEAFF
TRBV7-2,TRBJ2-2,CASSLMQGARELFF
TRBV6-5,TRBJ1-1,CASAHRANTEAFF
TRBV30,TRBJ2-7,CAWSTELRYEQYF
TRBV10-2,TRBJ1-1,CASSESAARSEAFF
TRBV6-5,TRBJ1-6,CASSYSVEGEALHF
TRBV9,TRBJ2-1,CASSVGGGGYNEQFF
TRBV9,TRBJ1-1,CASSVGVGAKLTEAFF
TRBV7-9,TRBJ1-4,CASSSYSGTTNEKLFF
TRBV5-4,TRBJ1-5,CASSRQGEPQHF
TRBV7-9,TRBJ1-4,CASSLPPDSSREKLFF
TRBV27,TRBJ2-1,CASNPGVRYNEQFF
TRBV11-3,TRBJ1-3,CASSLGGDPPGNTIYF
TRBV7-6,TRBJ2-5,CASSFRTGGQETQYF
TRBV6-5,TRBJ2-1,CASSYAGGMSYNEQFF
TRBV30,TRBJ2-5,CAWSNLETQYF
TRBV6-1,TRBJ1-3,CASSERRNTIYF
TRBV30,TRBJ1-1,CAWSGGVNTEAFF
TRBV5-6,TRBJ2-1,CASSPGTGLNEQFF
TRBV6-1,TRBJ2-5,CASSLLAGYETQYF
TRBV16,TRBJ1-3,CASSRLGQAGNTIYF
TRBV29-1,TRBJ2-1,CSFGVSEQFF
TRBV2,TRBJ1-1,CASSEWSEAFF
TRBV4-1,TRBJ1-1,CASRRGGFTEAFF